This T cell receptor (beta chain) comes out of a study of response to subunit inactivated influenza vaccine. This clonotype appeared many times. CDR3 size: 15 residues. V lost 2 bases and J 1 base, leaving 11 bases between the germline ends. In germline, CDR1 is MGHRA, CDR2 YSYEKL. MiXCR, applied by TCRdb to the RT-PCR reads, yields one record per CDR3 protein. The sample consists of a few hundred thousand distinct CDR3 sequences, 12% to 15% of them appearing once. This rearrangement joins TRBV4-1 to TRBJ1-1, with unresolved D. The sample was PBMCs from blood, taken roughly 12 days after vaccination. The sequence was collected from a man aged 45 to 65 who received an inactivated influenza vaccine. CDR3: CASSQHFTRNTEAFF. CDR3 bases: TGCGCCAGCAGCCAACACTTTACAAGGAACACTGAAGCTTTCTTT.